The T cell receptor beta chain under discussion was sequenced for a study of identical twins. TCRdb passed the 5' RACE reads through MiXCR, listing each CDR3 protein once. The profile covers 510,000 or so distinct CDR3 sequences, with roughly 15% appearing a single time and roughly 0.43% taken by the ten largest. This clonotype has a handful of counts. The CDR3 spans 15 residues. The trim removed 6 bases at V and 9 bases at J, leaving 14 bases unmatched. The V gene's germline CDR1 is WNHNN and CDR2 SYGVQD (reference sequence). These sequences were also reported in another study, on yellow fever vaccine responses in identical twins.

The specimen sequenced was CD4+ T cells sorted from blood. V and J are TRBV10-1 and TRBJ2-3; 8 bases match TRBD1. The TCR sequence derives from a woman aged 18-29 years in good health. CDR3 in amino acids: CASRMDREGFGTQYF. The CDR3 region has the DNA TGCGCCAGCAGAATGGACAGGGAAGGGTTCGGAACGCAGTATTTT.